This record looks at one T cell receptor beta chain sequence and its context. This probably arose from a read error, given a far larger clone one base away. The source of the sample is a study of low-dose radiotherapy and immunotherapy resistance in tumors. Turning to the study itself: Cohort 2 patients were irradiated with 1 Gy every two weeks, reaching 13 Gy over 26 weeks. Every two weeks, one day ahead of radiation and immunotherapy, cyclophosphamide 200 mg/m2 was given (intravenously).

As to time point: after trial treatment. Described treatment: LDRT plus nivolumab, ipilimumab, low-dose cyclophosphamide and aspirin (RACIN trial). The therapy administered to donors comprised nivolumab, ipilimumab, aspirin, low-dose cyclophosphamide and low-dose radiotherapy. The germline CDR1 and CDR2 sequences are MNHNS and SASEGT. V dropped 3 bases and J dropped 1 base, with 8 bases sitting between them. The CDR3 runs 14 residues. TRAV and TRBV primers primed cDNA for both TCRalpha and TCRbeta. A constant-region primer paired with the V-primer adapter amplified TCRs over about 19 PCR cycles. TCRdb itself ran the reads through MiXCR, one entry per CDR3 protein. The table includes some 100,000 distinct CDR3 sequences, under 25% detected once.

This sequence was found in a female donor with ovarian cancer. The specimen was PBMCs, collected after low-dose radiotherapy plus immunotherapy. This rearrangement joins TRBV6-1 to TRBJ2-3; D call uncertain. The CDR3 loop reads CASSDRRGTDTQYF. The CDR3 nucleotides are TGTGCCAGCAGTGATCGACGTGGCACAGATACGCAGTATTTT.